This paragraph reports one TCR beta chain. Its specificity is unknown. These data are taken from a study of CD8+ T cells in alopecia areata. Whole-study context: Those treated were given oral tofacitinib at 5 to 10 mg twice daily.

The CDR3 runs 16 residues. With V trimmed by 4 bases and J by 6 bases, 15 bases remained unmatched. Germline values: CDR1 SGHTA, CDR2 FQGNSA. Overall study results and limits: Resident alphabeta T cells of normal skin are also sequenced in scalp samples.

cDNA reverse transcribed from extracted RNA served as the sequencing template. Method: immunoSEQ multiplex PCR; TCRdb's copy keeps in-frame clones and lacks some. The repertoire has about 130,000 clones, approximately 48% of them found once; the top ten carry 18%. The chain couples TRBV7-2 to TRBJ2-7; 7 bases fit TRBD2. The TCR sequence derives from a human donor with alopecia areata. The sample here was CD8+ T cells sorted from blood, taken at week 0. The CDR3 loop reads CASSSDGEGSTSEQYF. CDR3 coding DNA: TGTGCCAGCAGCTCCGATGGGGAGGGATCAACTTCCGAGCAGTACTTC.